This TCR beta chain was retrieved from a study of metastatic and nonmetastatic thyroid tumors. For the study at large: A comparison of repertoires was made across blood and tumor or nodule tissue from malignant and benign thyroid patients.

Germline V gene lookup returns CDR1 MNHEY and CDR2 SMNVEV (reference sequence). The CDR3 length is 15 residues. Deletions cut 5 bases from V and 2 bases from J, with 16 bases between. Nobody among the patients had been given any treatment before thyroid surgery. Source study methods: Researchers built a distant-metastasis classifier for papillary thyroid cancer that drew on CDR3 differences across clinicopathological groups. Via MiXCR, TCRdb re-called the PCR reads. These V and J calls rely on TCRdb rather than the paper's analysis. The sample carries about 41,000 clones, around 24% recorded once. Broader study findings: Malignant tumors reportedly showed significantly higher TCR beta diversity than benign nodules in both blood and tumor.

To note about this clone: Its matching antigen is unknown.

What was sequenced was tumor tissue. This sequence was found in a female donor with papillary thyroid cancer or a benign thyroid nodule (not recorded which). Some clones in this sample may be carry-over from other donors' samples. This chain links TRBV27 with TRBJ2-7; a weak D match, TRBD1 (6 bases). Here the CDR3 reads CASSPLRGRAYEQYF. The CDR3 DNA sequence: TGTGCCAGCAGTCCCCTCAGGGGTCGGGCCTACGAGCAGTACTTC.